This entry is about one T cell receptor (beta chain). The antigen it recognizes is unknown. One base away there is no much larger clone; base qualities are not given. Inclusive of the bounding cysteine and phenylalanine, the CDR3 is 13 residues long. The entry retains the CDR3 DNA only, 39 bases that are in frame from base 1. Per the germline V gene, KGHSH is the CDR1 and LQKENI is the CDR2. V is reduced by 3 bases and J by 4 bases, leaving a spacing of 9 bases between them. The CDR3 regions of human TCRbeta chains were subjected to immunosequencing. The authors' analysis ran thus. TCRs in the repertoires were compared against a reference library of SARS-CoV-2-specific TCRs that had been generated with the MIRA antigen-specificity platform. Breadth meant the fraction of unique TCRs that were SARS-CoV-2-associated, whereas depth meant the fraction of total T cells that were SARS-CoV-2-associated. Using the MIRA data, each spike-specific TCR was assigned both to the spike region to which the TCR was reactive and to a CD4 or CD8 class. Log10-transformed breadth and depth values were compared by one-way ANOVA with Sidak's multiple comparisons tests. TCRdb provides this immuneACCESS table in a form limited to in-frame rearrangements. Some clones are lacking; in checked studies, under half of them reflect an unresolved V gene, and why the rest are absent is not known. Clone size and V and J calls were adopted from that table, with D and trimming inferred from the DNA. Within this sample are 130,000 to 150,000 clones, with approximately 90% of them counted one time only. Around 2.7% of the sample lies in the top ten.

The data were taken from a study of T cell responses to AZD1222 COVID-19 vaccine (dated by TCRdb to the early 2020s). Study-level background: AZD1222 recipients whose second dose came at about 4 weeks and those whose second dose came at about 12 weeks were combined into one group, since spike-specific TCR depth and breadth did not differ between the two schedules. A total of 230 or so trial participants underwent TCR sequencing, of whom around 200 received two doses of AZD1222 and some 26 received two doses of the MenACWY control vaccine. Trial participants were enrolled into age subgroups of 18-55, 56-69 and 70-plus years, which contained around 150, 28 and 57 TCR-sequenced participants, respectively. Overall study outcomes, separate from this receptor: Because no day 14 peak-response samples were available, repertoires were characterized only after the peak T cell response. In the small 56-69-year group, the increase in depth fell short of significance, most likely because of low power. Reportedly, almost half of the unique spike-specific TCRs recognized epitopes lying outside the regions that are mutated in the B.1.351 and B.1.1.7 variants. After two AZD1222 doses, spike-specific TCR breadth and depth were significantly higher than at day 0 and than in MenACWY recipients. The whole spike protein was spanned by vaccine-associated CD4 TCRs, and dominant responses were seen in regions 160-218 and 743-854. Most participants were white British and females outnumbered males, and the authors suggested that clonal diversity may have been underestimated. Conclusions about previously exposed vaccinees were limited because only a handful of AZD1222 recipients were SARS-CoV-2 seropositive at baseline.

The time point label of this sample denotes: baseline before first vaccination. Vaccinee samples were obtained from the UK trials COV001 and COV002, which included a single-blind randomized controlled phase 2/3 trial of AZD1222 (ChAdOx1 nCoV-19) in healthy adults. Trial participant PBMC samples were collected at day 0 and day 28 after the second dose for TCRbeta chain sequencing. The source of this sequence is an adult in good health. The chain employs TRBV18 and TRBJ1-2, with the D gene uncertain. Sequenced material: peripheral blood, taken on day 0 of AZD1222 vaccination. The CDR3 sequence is CASSPGWLYGYTF. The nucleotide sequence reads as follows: TGTGCCAGCTCACCTGGGTGGCTCTATGGCTACACCTTC.